Included here is one T cell receptor beta chain sequence, with context. Its antigen remains unidentified. V was clipped by 5 bases and J by 8 bases; unmatched bases: 7. Germline assignment: CDR1 LNHDA and CDR2 SQIVND (reference sequence). The CDR3 length is 14 residues. This entry comes from a study of early T cells in non-severe SARS-CoV-2 infection. About the research overall: Sequencing targeted bulk RNA from unsorted whole blood, leaving chains unpaired. Study observations and caveats: Private and CD4 specificities were missed by VDJdb matching, skewed to anti-spike CD8.

The TCR library protocol was used to attach unique molecular identifiers. These identifiers were attached to individual cDNA molecules. One entry per CDR3 protein, called by TCRdb with MiXCR from the 5' RACE reads. This sample has almost 45,000 distinct CDR3 sequences, with less than 7% found just once. The sequencing input was whole blood. The rearrangement uses TRBV19 and TRBJ2-1; 9 bases agree with TRBD2. The TCR sequence derives from an adult who was a healthcare worker with PCR-confirmed SARS-CoV-2 infection or an uninfected control (not recorded which). DNA for the CDR3: TGTGCCAGTAGTTTCGCGGGGGGGATCGATGAGCAGTTCTTC. Translating gives CASSFAGGIDEQFF.